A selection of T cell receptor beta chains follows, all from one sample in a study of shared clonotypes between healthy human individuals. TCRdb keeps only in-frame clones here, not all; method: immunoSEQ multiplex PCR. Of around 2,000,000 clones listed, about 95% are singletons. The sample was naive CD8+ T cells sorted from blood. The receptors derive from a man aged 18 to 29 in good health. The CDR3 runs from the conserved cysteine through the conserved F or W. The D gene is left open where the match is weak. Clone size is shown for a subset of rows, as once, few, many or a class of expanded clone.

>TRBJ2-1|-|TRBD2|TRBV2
TGTGCCAGCAGTTTGACTAGCGGCAATGAGCAGTTCTTC
CASSLTSGNEQFF
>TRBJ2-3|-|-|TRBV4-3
TGCGCCAGCAGCCAAGAATGGGCAGGGGGCACAGATACGCAGTATTTT
CASSQEWAGGTDTQYF
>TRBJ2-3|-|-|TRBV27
TGTGCCAGCAGTTTATCGTGGACAGATACGCAGTATTTT
CASSLSWTDTQYF
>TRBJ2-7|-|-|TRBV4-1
TGCGCCAGCAGACCTACTGTACAAGCCTACGAGCAGTACTTC
CASRPTVQAYEQYF
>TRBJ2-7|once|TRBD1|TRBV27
TGTGCCAGCAGTTTCCGGGACAGGGTACACGAGCAGTACTTC
CASSFRDRVHEQYF
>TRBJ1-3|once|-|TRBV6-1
TGTGCCAGCAGTGAGGACACTATCTCTGGAAACACCATATATTTT
CASSEDTISGNTIYF
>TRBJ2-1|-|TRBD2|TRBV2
TGTGCCAGCACCCCAAGTTCGCGGGAGGTATACAATGAGCAGTTCTTC
CASTPSSREVYNEQFF
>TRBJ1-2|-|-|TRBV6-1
TGTGCCAGCACTCAGCCAAACCCAGCGGGCTACACCTTC
CASTQPNPAGYTF
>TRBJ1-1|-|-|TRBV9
TGTGCCAGCAGCCCAGGCCCGGAGACTGAAGCTTTCTTT
CASSPGPETEAFF
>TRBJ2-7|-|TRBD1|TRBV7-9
TGTGCCAGCAGCCTATTGACCTTCGGGACAGGGAACGAGCAGTACTTC
CASSLLTFGTGNEQYF